The clone carrying this T cell receptor beta chain appeared many times. Its target is unknown. From RNA, the CDR3 regions of TCR beta chains were amplified and sequenced. Following a first-round RT-PCR that used HTBI primers, a second-round multiplex PCR was carried out. TCRdb reprocessed the multiplex PCR reads via MiXCR and lists one record per CDR3 protein. Of about 480,000 distinct CDR3 sequences listed, roughly 14% are singletons. This sample stems from a study of Graves' ophthalmopathy and Graves' hyperthyroidism. The CDR3 is 15 amino acids. V lost 3 bases and J lost 5; bases outside the gene matches: 8. Overall study results and limits: Classification of ophthalmopathy versus stable hyperthyroidism by a 13-signature model yielded about 90% sensitivity and around 80% specificity.

The sample was blood. The sequence was collected from a woman aged 30 to 39 with Graves' ophthalmopathy. J is TRBJ1-1 and V is TRBV12-3 or TRBV12-4; 8 positions agree with TRBD1. CDR3 DNA sequence: TGTGCCAGCAGTTTGGTGACAGGGGCTGAAACTGAAGCTTTCTTT. Residues: CASSLVTGAETEAFF.